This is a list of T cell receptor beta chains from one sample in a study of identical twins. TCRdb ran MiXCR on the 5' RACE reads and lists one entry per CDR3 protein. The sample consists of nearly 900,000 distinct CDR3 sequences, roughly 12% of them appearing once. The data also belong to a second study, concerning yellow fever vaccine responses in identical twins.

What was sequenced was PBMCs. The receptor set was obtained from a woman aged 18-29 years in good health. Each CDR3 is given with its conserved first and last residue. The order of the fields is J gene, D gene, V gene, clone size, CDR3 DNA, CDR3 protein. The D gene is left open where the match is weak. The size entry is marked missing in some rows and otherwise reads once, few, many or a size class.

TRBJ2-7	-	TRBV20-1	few	TGCAGTGCTAGAGAGCCGGGACATACCTACGAGCAGTACTTC	CSAREPGHTYEQYF
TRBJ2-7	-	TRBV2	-	TGTGCCAGCAGTTGGGACTCCCTGAACGAGCAGTACTTC	CASSWDSLNEQYF
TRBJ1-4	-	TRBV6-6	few	TGTGCCAGCAGCCCACAGGGCAGACTGTTTTTT	CASSPQGRLFF
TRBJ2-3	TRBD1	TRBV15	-	TGTGCCACCAGCAGGAGGACAGGGGGCACAGATACGCAGTATTTT	CATSRRTGGTDTQYF
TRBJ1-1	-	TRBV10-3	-	TGTGCCATCCGGGGAACGAACACTGAAGCTTTCTTT	CAIRGTNTEAFF
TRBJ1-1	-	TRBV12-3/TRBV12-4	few	TGTGCCAGCAGTTTAGAGGGGGAGGGTGAAGCTTTCTTT	CASSLEGEGEAFF
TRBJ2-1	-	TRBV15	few	TGTGCCACCAGCAGAGATCAGGGTTCCTACAATGAGCAGTTCTTC	CATSRDQGSYNEQFF
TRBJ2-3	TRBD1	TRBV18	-	TGTGCCAGCCCCATTATTCCGGGACAGGGGTCCACTAGCACAGATACGCAGTATTTT	CASPIIPGQGSTSTDTQYF
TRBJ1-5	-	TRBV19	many	TGTGCCAGTACAGACAGCAGCAATCAGCCCCAGCATTTT	CASTDSSNQPQHF
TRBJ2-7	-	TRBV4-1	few	TGCGCCAGCAGCCAGGGCTTTCTTCCCCACTACGAGCAGTACTTC	CASSQGFLPHYEQYF
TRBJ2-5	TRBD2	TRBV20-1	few	TGCAGTGCTCCCTTAGCGGGGTTAGAGACCCAGTACTTC	CSAPLAGLETQYF
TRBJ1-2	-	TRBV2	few	TGTGCCAGCAGTGAAGCAAGAGCCCTGGACTATGGCTACACCTTC	CASSEARALDYGYTF
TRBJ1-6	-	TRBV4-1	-	TGCGCCAGCAGCCAAGAAACCCAGGATAATTCACCCCTCCACTTT	CASSQETQDNSPLHF
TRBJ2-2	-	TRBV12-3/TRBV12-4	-	TGTGCCAGCAGAAACCTAGCGAAGAACACCGGGGAGCTGTTTTTT	CASRNLAKNTGELFF
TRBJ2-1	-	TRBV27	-	TGTGCCAGCAGTTTATCGAGGTATACCAGCTCCTACAATGAGCAGTTCTTC	CASSLSRYTSSYNEQFF
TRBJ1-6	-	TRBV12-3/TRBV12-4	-	TGTGCCAGCACCAAGTTCGACGATTCACCCCTCCACTTT	CASTKFDDSPLHF
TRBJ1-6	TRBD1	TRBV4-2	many	TGTGCCAGCAGCCCTGGCGGGACAGGGGCAAGGTCCTATAATTCACCCCTCCACTTT	CASSPGGTGARSYNSPLHF
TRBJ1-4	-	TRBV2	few	TGTGCCAGCAGTGAGGGGGCCTTTAGCACTAATGAAAAACTGTTTTTT	CASSEGAFSTNEKLFF
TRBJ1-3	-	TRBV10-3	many	TGTGCCACCGTACCCGGACGGATCTCTGGAAACACCATATATTTT	CATVPGRISGNTIYF
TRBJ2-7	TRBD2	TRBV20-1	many	TGCAGTGCTCAAATAGCGGGGGTCTACGAGCAGTACTTC	CSAQIAGVYEQYF
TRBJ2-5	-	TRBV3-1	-	TGCCCCGCGGTGACCCAGTACTTC	CPAVTQYF
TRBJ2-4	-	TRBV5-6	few	TGTGCCAGCAGCTTGGACGGGTTCGGCCGCTATTTTCTCTTAGCCAAAAACATTCAGTACTTC	CASSLDGFGRYFLLAKNIQYF
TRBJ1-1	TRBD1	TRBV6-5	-	TGTGCCAGCAGTTACTCAGGGGACAGGGTCAACACTGAAGCTTTCTTT	CASSYSGDRVNTEAFF
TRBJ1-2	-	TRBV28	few	TGTGCCAGCAGCCCAACGGGTGCGGGTTACTATGGCTACACCTTC	CASSPTGAGYYGYTF
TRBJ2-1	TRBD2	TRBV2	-	TGTGCCAGCAGCCTAGCGGGAGTAGGATCGGATGAGCAGTTCTTC	CASSLAGVGSDEQFF
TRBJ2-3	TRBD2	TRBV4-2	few	TGTGCCAGCAGCCAAGAAGTCCCTAGCGGGGGGGCCAGAGATACGCAGTATTTT	CASSQEVPSGGARDTQYF
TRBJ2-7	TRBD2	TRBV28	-	TGTGCCAGCAGAAAACGGACTAGCGGGATGAACGAGCAGTACTTC	CASRKRTSGMNEQYF
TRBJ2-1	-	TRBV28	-	TGTGCCAGCAATAATGGGGACTACAATGAGCAGTTCTTC	CASNNGDYNEQFF
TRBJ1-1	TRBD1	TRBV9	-	TGTGCCAGCAGCGACCGACAGGGCAGGGGCACTGAAGCTTTCTTT	CASSDRQGRGTEAFF
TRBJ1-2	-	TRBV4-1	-	TGCGCCAGCAGCCAAGAAAGCGGCTACACCTTC	CASSQESGYTF
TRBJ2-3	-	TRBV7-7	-	TGTGCCAGCAGCCCCTCCACAACAGGGTGGGATACGCAGTATTTT	CASSPSTTGWDTQYF
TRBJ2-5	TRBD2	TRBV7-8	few	TGTGCCAGCAGCTCCCGTCCTAGCGGGAGTTTTGAGACCCAGTACTTC	CASSSRPSGSFETQYF
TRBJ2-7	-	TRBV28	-	TGTGCCAGCAGTTCCGTCAGGGGAGACTCCTACGAGCAGTACTTC	CASSSVRGDSYEQYF
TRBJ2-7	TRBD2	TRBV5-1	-	TGCGCCAGCAGCTTGAATAGCGGGAGGGTCAACTACGAGCAGTACTTC	CASSLNSGRVNYEQYF
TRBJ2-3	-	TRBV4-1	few	TGCGCCAGCAGCCAAGCGGGCCAGCCGGTTCAGGATACGCAGTATTTT	CASSQAGQPVQDTQYF
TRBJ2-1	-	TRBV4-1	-	TGCGCCAGCAGCCAAGGTAGGGGCAACTACAATGAGCAGTTCTTC	CASSQGRGNYNEQFF
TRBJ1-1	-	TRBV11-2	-	TGTGCCAGCAGCGCTCTTAACAGGCATGAAGCTTTCTTT	CASSALNRHEAFF
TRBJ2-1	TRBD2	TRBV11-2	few	TGTGCCAGCAGCCGATACCGGGACTACTCCTACAATGAGCAGTTCTTC	CASSRYRDYSYNEQFF
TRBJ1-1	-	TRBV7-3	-	TGTGCCAGCAGCTTAACGCGGGGTCCGGGCACTGAAGCTTTCTTT	CASSLTRGPGTEAFF
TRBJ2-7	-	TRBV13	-	TGTGCCAGCAGCTTAGGCCTCGGGGCCGAGCAGTACTTC	CASSLGLGAEQYF
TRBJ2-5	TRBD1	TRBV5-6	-	TGTGCCAGCAGCTTCCATGGGACAGGGGGCGGAGAGACCCAGTACTTC	CASSFHGTGGGETQYF
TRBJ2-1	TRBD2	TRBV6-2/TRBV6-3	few	TGTGCCAGCAGTGTTAGCGGGAACTACAATGAGCAGTTCTTC	CASSVSGNYNEQFF
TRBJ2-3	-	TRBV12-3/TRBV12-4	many	TGTGCCAGCAGTTTAGGGCGGCCCCGCACAGATACGCAGTATTTT	CASSLGRPRTDTQYF
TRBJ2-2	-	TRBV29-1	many	TGCAGCGTTGGTTTCGGCACGAACACCGGGGAGCTGTTTTTT	CSVGFGTNTGELFF
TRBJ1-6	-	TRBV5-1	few	TGCGCCAGCAGCCCTGGATTCGTCGGGAATTCACCCCTCCACTTT	CASSPGFVGNSPLHF
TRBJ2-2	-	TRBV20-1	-	TGCAGTGCTAGAGATAGTGGGGGCCTTACCGGGGAGCTGTTTTTT	CSARDSGGLTGELFF
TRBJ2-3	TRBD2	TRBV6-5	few	TGTGCCAGCAGTTACGGTCTAGCGGACACAGATACGCAGTATTTT	CASSYGLADTDTQYF
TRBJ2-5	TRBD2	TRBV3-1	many	TGTGCCAGCAGCCAAGGGTTTCGGCCTAGCGGTGCTGAGACCCAGTACTTC	CASSQGFRPSGAETQYF
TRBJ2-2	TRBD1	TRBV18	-	TGTGCCAGCTCCCCACAGGGGACCGACACCGGGGAGCTGTTTTTT	CASSPQGTDTGELFF
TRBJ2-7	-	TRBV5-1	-	TGCACCAGCAGCTTGGTATCAGACTACGAGCAGTACTTC	CTSSLVSDYEQYF
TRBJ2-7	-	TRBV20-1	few	TGCAGTGCTCGGGACTCTACATCCTACGAGCAGTACTTC	CSARDSTSYEQYF
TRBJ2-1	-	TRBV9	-	TGTGCCAGCAGCGGGGGGCTTTGGAATGAGCAGTTCTTC	CASSGGLWNEQFF
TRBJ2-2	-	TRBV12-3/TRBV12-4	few	TGTGCCAGCAGTTTAAAGGTCACCGGGGAGCTGTTTTTT	CASSLKVTGELFF
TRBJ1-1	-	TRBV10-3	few	TGTGCCATCAGCCGACAGGTGGGGAACACTGAAGCTTTCTTT	CAISRQVGNTEAFF